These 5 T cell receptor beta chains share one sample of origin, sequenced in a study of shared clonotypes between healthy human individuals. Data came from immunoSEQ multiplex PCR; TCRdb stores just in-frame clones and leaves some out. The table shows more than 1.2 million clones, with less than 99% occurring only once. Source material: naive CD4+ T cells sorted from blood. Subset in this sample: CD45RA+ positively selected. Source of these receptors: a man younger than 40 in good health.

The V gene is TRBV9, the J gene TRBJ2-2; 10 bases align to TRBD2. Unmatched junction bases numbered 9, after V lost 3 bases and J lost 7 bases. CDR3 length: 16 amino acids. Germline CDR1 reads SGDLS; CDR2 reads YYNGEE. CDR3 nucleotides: TGTGCCAGCAGCGCTAGTGGGACTAGCGTTTTCGGGGAGCTGTTTTTT. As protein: CASSASGTSVFGELFF. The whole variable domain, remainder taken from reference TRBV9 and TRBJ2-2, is DSGVTQTPKHLITATGQRVTLRCSPRSGDLSVYWYQQSLDQGLQFLIQYYNGEERAKGNILERFSAQQFPDLHSELNLSSLELGDSALYFCASSASGTSVFGELFFGEGSRLTVL.

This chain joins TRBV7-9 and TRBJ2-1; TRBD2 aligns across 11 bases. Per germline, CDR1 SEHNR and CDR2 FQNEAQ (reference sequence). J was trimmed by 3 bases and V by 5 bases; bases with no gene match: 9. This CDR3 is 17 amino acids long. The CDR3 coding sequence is TGTGCCAGCAGCGGGGCTACTCTAGCGGGAGGCTACAATGAGCAGTTCTTC. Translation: CASSGATLAGGYNEQFF. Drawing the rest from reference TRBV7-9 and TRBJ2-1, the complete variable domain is DTGVSQNPRHKITKRGQNVTFRCDPISEHNRLYWYRQTLGQGPEFLTYFQNEAQLEKSRLLSDRFSAERPKGSFSTLEIQRTEQGDSAMYLCASSGATLAGGYNEQFFGPGTRLTVL.

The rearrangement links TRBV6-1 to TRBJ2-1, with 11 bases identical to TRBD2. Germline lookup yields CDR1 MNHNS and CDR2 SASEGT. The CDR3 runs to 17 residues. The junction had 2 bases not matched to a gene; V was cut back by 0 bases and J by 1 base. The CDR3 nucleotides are TGTGCCAGCAGTGAAGCGGGACTAGCGGTTTCCTACAATGAGCAGTTCTTC. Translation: CASSEAGLAVSYNEQFF.

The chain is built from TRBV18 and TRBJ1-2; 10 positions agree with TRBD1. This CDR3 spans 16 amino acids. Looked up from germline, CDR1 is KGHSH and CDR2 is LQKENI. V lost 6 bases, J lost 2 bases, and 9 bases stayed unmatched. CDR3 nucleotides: TGTGCCAGCTCTAATGGGACAGGGGCCGGGAACTATGGCTACACCTTC. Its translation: CASSNGTGAGNYGYTF.

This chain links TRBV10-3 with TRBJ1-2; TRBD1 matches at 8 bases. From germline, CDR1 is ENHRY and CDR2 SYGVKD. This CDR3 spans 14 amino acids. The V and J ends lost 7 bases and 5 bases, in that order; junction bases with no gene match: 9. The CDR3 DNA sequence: TGTGCCATCAACCGCCCGACAGGGGATTATGGCTACACCTTC. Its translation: CAINRPTGDYGYTF.